These 5 T cell receptor beta chains came from one sample sequenced in a study of OX40 agonist ivuxolimab in advanced cancers. The library was made by the immunoSEQ multiplex PCR assay. Held by TCRdb, this immuneACCESS table contains in-frame sequences only and omits some clones. Under half of the omission traces to an unresolved V gene where checked; the cause of the rest is unknown. The sample profile shows under 140,000 clones; approximately 89% of them were found once. Of the sample, less than 0.35% is held by the ten largest clones. The input for sequencing was CD4+ or CD8+ T cells sorted from blood, taken in a trial of the OX40 agonist ivuxolimab. These receptor sequences come from an adult with an advanced solid tumor such as melanoma, head and neck, liver or kidney cancer.

The chain carries TRBV19 and TRBJ1-5, with TRBD1 matching over 9 bases. This CDR3 region has 15 residues. The junction had 7 bases not matched to a gene; V was cut back by 5 bases and J by 5 bases. Germline CDR1 is LNHDA and CDR2 is SQIVND (reference sequence). CDR3 sequence (DNA): TGTGCCAGTAGTCTAAAGGGGACAGGGCATCAGCCCCAGCATTTT. Its protein product is CASSLKGTGHQPQHF.

This chain connects TRBV7-6 to TRBJ2-2; maybe TRBD2 (5 bases). This CDR3 contains 15 residues. With 6 bases removed from V and 1 base from J, the gap between germline ends came to 12 bases. Germline assignment: CDR1 SGHVS and CDR2 FNYEAQ. In nucleotides, the CDR3 is TGTGCCAGCAGAGCCTCCCGGGAGAACACCGGGGAGCTGTTTTTT. Translating it yields CASRASRENTGELFF.

The chain employs TRBV28 and TRBJ1-2, with 8 bases that match TRBD1. The CDR3 is made up of 14 amino acids. Germline CDR1 reads MDHEN; CDR2 reads SYDVKM. Trimming at V came to 6 bases and at J to 5 bases, leaving 8 bases not matched to a gene. CDR3 loop: CASSPQGGRYGYTF. In DNA, the CDR3 is TGTGCCAGCAGCCCACAGGGGGGGCGGTATGGCTACACCTTC.

This clone was seen more than once but under ten times. The chain couples TRBV6-1 to TRBJ2-7; the D gene could be TRBD1 or TRBD2 (5 bases each). CDR3 length equals 14 residues. Trimming removed 2 bases from V and 2 bases from J, with 10 bases in between. Germline CDR1 is MNHNS and CDR2 is SASEGT. CDR3 in amino acids: CASSERQGPYEQYF. The CDR3 DNA reads as TGTGCCAGCAGTGAAAGGCAGGGACCCTACGAGCAGTACTTC.

The CDR3 DNA sequence: TGTGCCAGCAGCTTGGGGAACAGGGGTTGGAGTGAGCAGTTCTTC. Protein: CASSLGNRGWSEQFF. The chain joins TRBV5-6 to TRBJ2-1; 7 bases line up with TRBD1. Germline V CDR1 and CDR2: SGHDT, YYEEEE. J gave up 9 bases and V 0 bases, and 9 bases lay outside the gene matches. The CDR3 runs to 15 residues.